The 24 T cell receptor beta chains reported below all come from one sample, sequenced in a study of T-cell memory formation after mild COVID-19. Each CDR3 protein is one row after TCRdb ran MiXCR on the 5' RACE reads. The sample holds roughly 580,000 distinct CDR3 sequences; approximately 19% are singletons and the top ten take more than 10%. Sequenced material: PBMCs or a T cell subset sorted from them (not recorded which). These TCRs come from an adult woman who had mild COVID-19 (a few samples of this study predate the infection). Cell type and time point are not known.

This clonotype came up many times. CDR3 sequence: CASSSDWGFSYEQYF. DNA for the CDR3: TGTGCCAGCAGCTCCGATTGGGGGTTCTCCTACGAGCAGTACTTC. The chain has TRBV7-2 and TRBJ2-7; D tentatively fits TRBD1 or TRBD2 (5 bases each). V was clipped by 4 bases and J by 0 bases, with 13 bases between them. In germline, CDR1 is SGHTA, CDR2 FQGNSA. The CDR3 covers 15 residues. The variable domain in full, completed from reference TRBV7-2 and TRBJ2-7, reads GAGVSQSPSNKVTEKGKDVELRCDPISGHTALYWYRQSLGQGLEFLIYFQGNSAPDKSGLPSDRFSAERTGGSVSTLTIQRTQQEDSAVYLCASSSDWGFSYEQYFGPGTRLTVT.

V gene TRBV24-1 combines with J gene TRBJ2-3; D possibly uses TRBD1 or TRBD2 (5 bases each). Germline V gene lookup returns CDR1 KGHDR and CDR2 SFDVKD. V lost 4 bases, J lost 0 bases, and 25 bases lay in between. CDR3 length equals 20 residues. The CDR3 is CATSDPRRATGPISTDTQYF. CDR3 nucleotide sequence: TGTGCCACCAGTGACCCCCGCCGAGCGACGGGACCTATAAGCACAGATACGCAGTATTTT.

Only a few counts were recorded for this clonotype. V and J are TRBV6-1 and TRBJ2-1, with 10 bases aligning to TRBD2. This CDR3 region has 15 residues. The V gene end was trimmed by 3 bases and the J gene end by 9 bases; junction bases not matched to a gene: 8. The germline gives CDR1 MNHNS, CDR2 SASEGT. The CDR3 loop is CASSEGLAGVGEQFF. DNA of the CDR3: TGTGCCAGCAGTGAGGGCCTAGCGGGGGTGGGTGAGCAGTTCTTC.

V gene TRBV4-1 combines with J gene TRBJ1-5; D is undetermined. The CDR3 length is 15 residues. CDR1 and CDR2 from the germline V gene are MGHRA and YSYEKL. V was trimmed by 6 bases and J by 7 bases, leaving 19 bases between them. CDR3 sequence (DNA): TGCGCCAGCAGTCCGGCAGGCTCACCCGGGCAGCCCCAGCATTTT. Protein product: CASSPAGSPGQPQHF.

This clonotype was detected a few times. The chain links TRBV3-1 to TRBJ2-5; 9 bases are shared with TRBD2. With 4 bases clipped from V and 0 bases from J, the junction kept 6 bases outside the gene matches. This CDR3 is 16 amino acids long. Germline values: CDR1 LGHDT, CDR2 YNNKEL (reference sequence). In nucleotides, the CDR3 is TGTGCCAGCAGCCTCGGGACTAGCAGCTACCAAGAGACCCAGTACTTC. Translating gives CASSLGTSSYQETQYF.

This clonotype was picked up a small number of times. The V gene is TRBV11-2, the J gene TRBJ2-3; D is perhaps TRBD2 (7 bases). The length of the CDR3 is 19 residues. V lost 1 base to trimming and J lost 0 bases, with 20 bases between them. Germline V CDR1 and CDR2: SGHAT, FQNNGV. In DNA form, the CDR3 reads TGTGCCAGCAGCTTAGGTCGATACGGGCGGGGGCCTAGCACAGATACGCAGTATTTT. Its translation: CASSLGRYGRGPSTDTQYF.

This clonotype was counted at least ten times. This CDR3 is CASSSGQGSYEQYF. CDR3 nucleotide sequence: TGTGCCAGCAGTTCGGGACAGGGGAGCTACGAGCAGTACTTC. The chain couples TRBV7-6 to TRBJ2-7, with 10 bases aligning to TRBD1. The V gene end was trimmed by 6 bases and the J gene end by 3 bases; junction bases not matched to a gene: 5. Germline V gives CDR1 SGHVS, CDR2 FNYEAQ. The CDR3 runs 14 residues.

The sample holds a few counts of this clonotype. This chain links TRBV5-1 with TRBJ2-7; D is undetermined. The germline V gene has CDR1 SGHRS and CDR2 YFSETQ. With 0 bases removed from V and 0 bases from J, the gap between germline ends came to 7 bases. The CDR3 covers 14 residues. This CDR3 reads CASSLEPTSYEQYF. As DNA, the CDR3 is TGCGCCAGCAGCTTGGAACCGACCTCCTACGAGCAGTACTTC.

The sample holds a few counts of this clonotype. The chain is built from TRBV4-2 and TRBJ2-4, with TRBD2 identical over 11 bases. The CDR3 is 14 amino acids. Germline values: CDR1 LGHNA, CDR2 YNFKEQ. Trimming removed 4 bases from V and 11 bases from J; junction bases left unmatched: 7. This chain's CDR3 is CASSLGTSGDLQYF. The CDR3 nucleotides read TGTGCCAGCAGCCTGGGGACTAGCGGAGACCTTCAGTACTTC.

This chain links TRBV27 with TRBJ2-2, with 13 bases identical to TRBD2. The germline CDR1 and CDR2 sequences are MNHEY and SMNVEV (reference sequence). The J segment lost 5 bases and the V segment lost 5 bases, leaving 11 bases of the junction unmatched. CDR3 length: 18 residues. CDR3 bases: TGTGCCAGCAGTCAATGGACTAGCGGGAGTCTAAAAACCGGGGAGCTGTTTTTT. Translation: CASSQWTSGSLKTGELFF.

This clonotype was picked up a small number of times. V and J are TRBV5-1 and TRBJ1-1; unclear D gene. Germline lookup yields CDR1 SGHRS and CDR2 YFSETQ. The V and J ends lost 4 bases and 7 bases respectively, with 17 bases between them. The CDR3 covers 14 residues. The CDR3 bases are TGCGCCAGCAGCCCCGGGAGGACGCTGGGTGAAGCTTTCTTT. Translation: CASSPGRTLGEAFF.

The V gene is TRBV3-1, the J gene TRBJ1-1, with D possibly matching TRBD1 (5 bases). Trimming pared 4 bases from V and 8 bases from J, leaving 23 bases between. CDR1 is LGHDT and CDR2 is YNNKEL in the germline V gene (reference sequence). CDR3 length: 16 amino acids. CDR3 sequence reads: CASSPRLMGVGREAFF. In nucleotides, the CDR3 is TGTGCCAGCAGCCCTCGACTGATGGGGGTAGGGCGAGAAGCTTTCTTT.

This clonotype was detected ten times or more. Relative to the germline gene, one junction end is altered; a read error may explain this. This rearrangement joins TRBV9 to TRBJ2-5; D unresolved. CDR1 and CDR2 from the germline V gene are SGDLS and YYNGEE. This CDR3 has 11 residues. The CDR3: CASSVEETQYF. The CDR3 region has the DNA TGCGCCAGCAGCGTCGAAGAGACCCAGTACTTC.

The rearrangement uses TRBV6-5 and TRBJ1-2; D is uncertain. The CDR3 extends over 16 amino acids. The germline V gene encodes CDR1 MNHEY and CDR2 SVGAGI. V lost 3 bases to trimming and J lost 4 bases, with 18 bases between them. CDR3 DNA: TGTGCCAGCAGTTATTCCGGGGAGGAGGGTATCTATGGCTACACCTTC. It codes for CASSYSGEEGIYGYTF.

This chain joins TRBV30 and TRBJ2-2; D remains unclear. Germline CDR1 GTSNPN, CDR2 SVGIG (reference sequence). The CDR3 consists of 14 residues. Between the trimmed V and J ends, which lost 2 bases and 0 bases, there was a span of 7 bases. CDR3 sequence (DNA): TGTGCCTGGAGTTACGCTACGAACACCGGGGAGCTGTTTTTT. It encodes CAWSYATNTGELFF.

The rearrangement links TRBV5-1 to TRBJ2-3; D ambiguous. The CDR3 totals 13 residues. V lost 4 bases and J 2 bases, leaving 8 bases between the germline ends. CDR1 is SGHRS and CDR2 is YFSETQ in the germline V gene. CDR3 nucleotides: TGCGCCAGCAGCGTTACTTTCACAGATACGCAGTATTTT. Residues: CASSVTFTDTQYF.

The CDR3 sequence: CASRNSGSYEQYF. CDR3 DNA sequence: TGTGCCAGCAGAAATAGCGGGAGCTACGAGCAGTACTTC. The chain couples TRBV7-2 to TRBJ2-7; the match to TRBD2 covers 9 bases. The CDR3 extends over 13 amino acids. The germline CDR1 and CDR2 sequences are SGHTA and FQGNSA. Germline trimming cut 6 bases from V and 3 bases from J; bases unmatched to any gene: 3. Filled out from reference TRBV7-2 and TRBJ2-7, the complete variable domain reads GAGVSQSPSNKVTEKGKDVELRCDPISGHTALYWYRQSLGQGLEFLIYFQGNSAPDKSGLPSDRFSAERTGGSVSTLTIQRTQQEDSAVYLCASRNSGSYEQYFGPGTRLTVT.

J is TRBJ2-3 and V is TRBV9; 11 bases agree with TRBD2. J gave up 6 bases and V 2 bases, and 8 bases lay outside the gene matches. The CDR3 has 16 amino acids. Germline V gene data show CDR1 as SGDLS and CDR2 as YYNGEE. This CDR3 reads CASSVTTSGVRDTQYF. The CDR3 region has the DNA TGTGCCAGCAGCGTTACGACTAGCGGGGTCCGTGATACGCAGTATTTT. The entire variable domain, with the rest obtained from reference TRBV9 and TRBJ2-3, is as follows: DSGVTQTPKHLITATGQRVTLRCSPRSGDLSVYWYQQSLDQGLQFLIQYYNGEERAKGNILERFSAQQFPDLHSELNLSSLELGDSALYFCASSVTTSGVRDTQYFGPGTRLTVL.

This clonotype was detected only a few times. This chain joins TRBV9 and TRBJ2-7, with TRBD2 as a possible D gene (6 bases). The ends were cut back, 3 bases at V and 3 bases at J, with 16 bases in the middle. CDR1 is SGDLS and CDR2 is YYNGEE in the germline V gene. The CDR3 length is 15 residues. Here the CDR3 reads CASSALGGDRYEQYF. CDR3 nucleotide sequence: TGTGCCAGCAGCGCCTTGGGCGGGGACCGCTACGAGCAGTACTTC.

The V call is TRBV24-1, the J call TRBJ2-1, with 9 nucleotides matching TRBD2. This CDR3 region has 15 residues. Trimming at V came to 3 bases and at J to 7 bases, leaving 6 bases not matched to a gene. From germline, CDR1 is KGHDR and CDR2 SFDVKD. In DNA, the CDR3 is TGTGCCACCAGTGATCCAGCGGGGGGCGGGAATGAGCAGTTCTTC. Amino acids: CATSDPAGGGNEQFF.

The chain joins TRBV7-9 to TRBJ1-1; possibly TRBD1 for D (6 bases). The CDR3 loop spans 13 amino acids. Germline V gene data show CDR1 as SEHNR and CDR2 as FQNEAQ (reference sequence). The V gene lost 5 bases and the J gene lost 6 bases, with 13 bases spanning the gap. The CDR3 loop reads CASSTGQPPEAFF. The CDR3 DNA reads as TGTGCCAGCAGCACGGGACAACCACCTGAAGCTTTCTTT. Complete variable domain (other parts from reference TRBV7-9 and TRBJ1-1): DTGVSQNPRHKITKRGQNVTFRCDPISEHNRLYWYRQTLGQGPEFLTYFQNEAQLEKSRLLSDRFSAERPKGSFSTLEIQRTEQGDSAMYLCASSTGQPPEAFFGQGTRLTVV.

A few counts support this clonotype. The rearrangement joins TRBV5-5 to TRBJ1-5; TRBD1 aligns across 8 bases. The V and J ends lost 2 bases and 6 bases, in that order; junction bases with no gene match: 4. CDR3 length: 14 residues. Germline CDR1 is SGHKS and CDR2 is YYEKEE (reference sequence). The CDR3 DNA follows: TGTGCCAGCAGCTTCACAGGGGGGCGTCAGCCCCAGCATTTT. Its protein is CASSFTGGRQPQHF.

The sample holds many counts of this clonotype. The CDR3, as DNA: TGTGCCAGCAGCTTATCGGGAATGGAGACCCAGTACTTC. It yields the protein CASSLSGMETQYF. This chain connects TRBV7-9 to TRBJ2-5; a possible D gene is TRBD2 (5 bases). Trimming took off 2 bases at V and 5 bases at J, with 9 bases between the two ends. Looked up from germline, CDR1 is SEHNR and CDR2 is FQNEAQ (reference sequence). This CDR3 has 13 residues. The full variable domain, completed using reference TRBV7-9 and TRBJ2-5, is DTGVSQNPRHKITKRGQNVTFRCDPISEHNRLYWYRQTLGQGPEFLTYFQNEAQLEKSRLLSDRFSAERPKGSFSTLEIQRTEQGDSAMYLCASSLSGMETQYFGPGTRLLVL.

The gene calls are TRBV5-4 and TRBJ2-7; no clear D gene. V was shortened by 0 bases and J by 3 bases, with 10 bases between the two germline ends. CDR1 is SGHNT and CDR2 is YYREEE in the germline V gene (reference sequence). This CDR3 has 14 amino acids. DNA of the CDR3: TGTGCCAGCAGCTTGGAATCAGCGAACTACGAGCAGTACTTC. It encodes CASSLESANYEQYF.